A single sample gave rise to the 30 T cell receptor beta chains below, sequenced in a study of T cell responses to AZD1222 COVID-19 vaccine. Libraries were prepared by immunoSEQ multiplex PCR; TCRdb keeps only in-frame clonotypes and omits some of them. The sample yields roughly 150,000 clones, around 90% seen once. The sample in question was peripheral blood, obtained on day 0 of AZD1222 vaccination. Receptors were obtained from an adult in good health.

This sequence joins TRBV3-1 (or the pseudogene TRBV3-2) and TRBJ2-7; D is unclear. The germline V gene encodes CDR1 LGHDT and CDR2 YNNKEL (reference sequence). This CDR3 contains 13 residues. V shed 1 base and J shed 6 bases, with 10 bases lying between them. This CDR3 is CASSQVGNFEQYF. The DNA of the CDR3 is TGTGCCAGCAGCCAAGTGGGGAACTTCGAGCAGTACTTC.

J is TRBJ1-6 and V is TRBV7-9; D gene ambiguous. The ends were cut back, 0 bases at V and 6 bases at J, with 9 bases in the middle. This CDR3 spans 15 amino acids. Germline CDR1 and CDR2: SEHNR and FQNEAQ (reference sequence). CDR3 region: CASSLARGPNSPLHF. CDR3 nucleotides: TGTGCCAGCAGCTTAGCCCGGGGTCCTAATTCACCCCTCCACTTT.

The chain couples TRBV6-5 to TRBJ1-1; 7 nucleotides match TRBD1. The V and J ends lost 6 bases and 1 base, in that order; junction bases with no gene match: 8. The germline gives CDR1 MNHEY, CDR2 SVGAGI. There are 15 residues in the CDR3. CDR3 sequence reads: CASRRDGTANTEAFF. Here the CDR3 DNA reads TGTGCCAGCAGACGCGATGGGACAGCGAACACTGAAGCTTTCTTT.

The chain has TRBV29-1 and TRBJ1-2; D uncertain. V shed 1 base and J shed 4 bases, with 13 bases lying between them. Germline V lookup: CDR1 SQVTM, CDR2 ANQGSEA. This CDR3 region has 14 residues. CDR3 sequence: CSVEGRGYSYGYTF. The CDR3 DNA reads as TGCAGCGTTGAAGGGCGGGGTTACAGCTATGGCTACACCTTC.

The chain employs TRBV5-1 and TRBJ1-2, with D uncertain. Germline assignment: CDR1 SGHRS and CDR2 YFSETQ. The CDR3 length is 14 residues. V gave up 2 bases and J gave up 4 bases, with 12 bases separating them. CDR3 bases: TGCGCCAGCAGCTTTGGAGCTGAGGCCTATGGCTACACCTTC. This translates into CASSFGAEAYGYTF.

The gene calls are TRBV28 and TRBJ1-2; D is possibly TRBD1 (5 bases). This CDR3 is 13 amino acids long. Trimming cost V 7 bases and J 2 bases, with 11 bases left between them. Per the germline V gene, CDR1 is MDHEN and CDR2 is SYDVKM. This CDR3 is CASMEGQNYGYTF. DNA for the CDR3: TGTGCCAGCATGGAGGGGCAGAACTATGGCTACACCTTC.

This clone was observed once. This sequence joins TRBV19 and TRBJ1-3; D uncertain. The V and J ends lost 9 bases and 1 base respectively, with 10 bases between them. CDR3 length: 13 amino acids. Germline loops: CDR1 LNHDA, CDR2 SQIVND (reference sequence). DNA for the CDR3: TGTGCCAGCGATGGGGATTCTGGAAACACCATATATTTT. Amino acid sequence: CASDGDSGNTIYF.

The chain combines TRBV9 with TRBJ2-5, with D unresolved. Germline CDR1 reads SGDLS; CDR2 reads YYNGEE. The V gene lost 0 bases and the J gene lost 4 bases, with 7 bases spanning the gap. The CDR3 is 13 residues long. The DNA for the CDR3 is TGTGCCAGCAGCGTAGATGTAAGAGAGACCCAGTACTTC. It yields the protein CASSVDVRETQYF. Complete variable domain (other parts from reference TRBV9 and TRBJ2-5): DSGVTQTPKHLITATGQRVTLRCSPRSGDLSVYWYQQSLDQGLQFLIQYYNGEERAKGNILERFSAQQFPDLHSELNLSSLELGDSALYFCASSVDVRETQYFGPGTRLLVL.

The chain combines TRBV3-1 (or the pseudogene TRBV3-2) with TRBJ1-2; TRBD1 aligns across 10 bases. The CDR3 is made up of 14 amino acids. The V gene end was trimmed by 4 bases and the J gene end by 8 bases; junction bases not matched to a gene: 7. Looked up from germline, CDR1 is LGHDT and CDR2 is YNNKEL (reference sequence). The CDR3 DNA sequence: TGTGCCAGCAGCCTGGAGGGACAGGGGAGCGGCTACACCTTC. Protein sequence: CASSLEGQGSGYTF.

This chain uses TRBV29-1 with TRBJ2-6; D uncertain. V was clipped by 4 bases and J by 2 bases, with 9 bases between them. Germline CDR1 reads SQVTM; CDR2 reads ANQGSEA. This CDR3 has 14 amino acids. The CDR3 bases are TGCAGCGTTGGGGCCCACGCTGGGGCCAACGTCCTGACTTTC. Translating it yields CSVGAHAGANVLTF.

This clone was seen just once. V usage is TRBV14 and J usage is TRBJ1-6, with TRBD1 matching over 8 bases. The CDR3 runs 15 residues. The junction had 7 bases not matched to a gene; V was cut back by 4 bases and J by 8 bases. Germline CDR1 reads SGHDN; CDR2 reads FVKESK. The CDR3 spells CASSLSTGVDSPLHF. CDR3 sequence (DNA): TGTGCCAGCAGCCTTTCGACAGGGGTGGATTCACCCCTCCACTTT.

The V call is TRBV6-6, the J call TRBJ1-6; 9 bases line up with TRBD1. Trimming cost V 5 bases and J 10 bases; bases outside gene matches: 6. The CDR3 is made up of 14 amino acids. Germline V gene sequence: CDR1 MNHNY, CDR2 SVGAGI (reference sequence). This CDR3 is CASSPTGGASPLHF. In DNA, the CDR3 is TGTGCCAGCAGTCCAACAGGGGGCGCGTCACCCCTCCACTTT.

The V and J genes are TRBV4-3 and TRBJ2-1; D gene uncertain. From germline, CDR1 is LGHNA and CDR2 YSLEER. V was trimmed by 1 base and J by 4 bases, leaving 8 bases between them. The CDR3 sequence is 14 residues long. CDR3 in amino acids: CASSQGGDYNEQFF. The DNA for the CDR3 is TGCGCCAGCAGCCAAGGCGGTGATTACAATGAGCAGTTCTTC.

This clone was seen a few times. The chain carries TRBV6-4 and TRBJ1-4, with D tentatively TRBD1 (5 bases). V lost 6 bases and J lost 3, with 17 bases in between. There are 16 residues in the CDR3. Germline values: CDR1 MRHNA, CDR2 SNTAGT. The CDR3 DNA reads as TGTGCCAGCAGCGAGCCTGGACGGGGGGCTAATGAAAAACTGTTTTTT. It encodes CASSEPGRGANEKLFF.

V is TRBV6-5 and J is TRBJ2-7, with a weak D call TRBD1 (6 bases). Trimming cost V 6 bases and J 4 bases, with 10 bases left between them. Germline V gene data show CDR1 as MNHEY and CDR2 as SVGAGI. The CDR3 is 12 amino acids. The CDR3 nucleotides are TGTGCCAGCAGGTTGGACAGATACGAGCAGTACTTC. Its translation is CASRLDRYEQYF.

This chain connects TRBV5-4 to TRBJ1-1; D unclear. There are 13 residues in the CDR3. In germline, CDR1 is SGHNT, CDR2 YYREEE (reference sequence). V lost 1 base, J lost 0 bases, and 4 bases lay in between. CDR3: CASSLLMNTEAFF. The CDR3 region has the DNA TGTGCCAGCAGCTTGCTCATGAACACTGAAGCTTTCTTT.

This chain connects TRBV27 to TRBJ2-2; TRBD2 matches at 8 bases. The germline V gene encodes CDR1 MNHEY and CDR2 SMNVEV (reference sequence). Trimming removed 5 bases from V and 3 bases from J; junction bases left unmatched: 5. The CDR3 has 15 amino acids. In DNA, the CDR3 is TGTGCCAGCAGTCTACGGGAGGGTTACACCGGGGAGCTGTTTTTT. The encoded protein is CASSLREGYTGELFF.

The chain recombines TRBV3-1 (or the pseudogene TRBV3-2) with TRBJ2-1; TRBD1 or TRBD2 may be the D gene (6 bases each). V lost 1 base and J lost 5, with 15 bases in between. There are 16 residues in the CDR3. CDR1 is LGHDT, CDR2 YNNKEL, per germline (reference sequence). The CDR3 here is CASSQAIRGPHNEQFF. The CDR3 DNA sequence: TGTGCCAGCAGCCAAGCGATCCGGGGGCCCCACAATGAGCAGTTCTTC.

The J gene is TRBJ1-1, the V gene TRBV5-4, with a possible D match to TRBD1 (6 bases). The CDR3 extends over 13 amino acids. Germline-derived CDR1 and CDR2 are SGHNT and YYREEE (reference sequence). Trimming removed 7 bases from V and 0 bases from J, with 10 bases in between. Here the CDR3 reads CASSGQLNTEAFF. CDR3 nucleotide sequence: TGTGCCAGCTCAGGACAGCTGAACACTGAAGCTTTCTTT.

The V and J genes are TRBV5-1 and TRBJ1-2; weak D call: TRBD1 (5 bases). Germline CDR1 SGHRS, CDR2 YFSETQ. This CDR3 has 14 amino acids. Trimming pared 4 bases from V and 3 bases from J, leaving 13 bases between. CDR3 residues: CASSRGDIYYGYTF. CDR3 bases: TGCGCCAGCAGCAGGGGAGATATTTACTATGGCTACACCTTC. The whole variable domain, remainder taken from reference TRBV5-1 and TRBJ1-2, is KAGVTQTPRYLIKTRGQQVTLSCSPISGHRSVSWYQQTPGQGLQFLFEYFSETQRNKGNFPGRFSGRQFSNSRSEMNVSTLELGDSALYLCASSRGDIYYGYTFGSGTRLTVV.

The V and J genes are TRBV4-1 and TRBJ2-1; D is uncertain. This CDR3 is 15 amino acids long. Germline V gene data show CDR1 as MGHRA and CDR2 as YSYEKL. V lost 0 bases, J lost 7 bases, and 13 bases lay in between. The CDR3 nucleotides read TGCGCCAGCAGCCAAGATTTTGGGATTTGGAATGAGCAGTTCTTC. Amino acids: CASSQDFGIWNEQFF.

This rearrangement joins TRBV6-2 or TRBV6-3 to TRBJ1-5; tentatively, D is TRBD1 (5 bases). V dropped 2 bases and J dropped 4 bases, with 9 bases sitting between them. Germline CDR1 reads MNHEY; CDR2 reads SVGEGT. This CDR3 has 14 residues. The CDR3 sequence is CASSYGGYNQPQHF. CDR3 bases: TGTGCCAGCAGTTACGGGGGGTATAATCAGCCCCAGCATTTT.

This chain joins TRBV6-6 and TRBJ2-5; a weak D match, TRBD2 (7 bases). Germline CDR1 reads MNHNY; CDR2 reads SVGAGI (reference sequence). V lost 2 bases and J 6 bases, leaving 16 bases between the germline ends. The CDR3 runs to 15 residues. The CDR3 nucleotides read TGTGCCAGCAGTTACGAAGAGGGGGGGCGGAAGACCCAGTACTTC. Its translation: CASSYEEGGRKTQYF.

V gene TRBV7-3 combines with J gene TRBJ2-2, with 12 bases lining up with TRBD1. Germline loops: CDR1 SGHTA, CDR2 FQGTGA. This CDR3 region has 17 residues. V shed 3 bases and J 8 bases; nucleotides not matched to a gene: 10. CDR3 region: CASSFTRDRGLRGELFF. CDR3 DNA sequence: TGTGCCAGCAGCTTTACCCGGGACAGGGGGCTGAGAGGGGAGCTGTTTTTT.

This chain uses TRBV4-2 with TRBJ1-1; a weak D match, TRBD1 (5 bases). The length of the CDR3 is 16 residues. The V gene lost 0 bases and the J gene lost 4 bases, with 15 bases spanning the gap. CDR1 is LGHNA and CDR2 is YNFKEQ in the germline V gene. In DNA, the CDR3 is TGTGCCAGCAGCCAAGAGGGGAGGGGATGGTTCACTGAAGCTTTCTTT. Its protein is CASSQEGRGWFTEAFF.

The rearrangement uses TRBV19 and TRBJ2-1; 7 bases are a match to TRBD1. Germline V gives CDR1 LNHDA, CDR2 SQIVND (reference sequence). The CDR3 sequence is 16 residues long. With 5 bases clipped from V and 0 bases from J, the junction kept 7 bases outside the gene matches. The CDR3 sequence is CASSRSGGSSYNEQFF. CDR3 bases: TGTGCCAGTAGTCGATCAGGGGGTAGCTCCTACAATGAGCAGTTCTTC.

The chain combines TRBV7-9 with TRBJ1-1; tentative D call: TRBD1 (5 bases). Germline values: CDR1 SEHNR, CDR2 FQNEAQ (reference sequence). This CDR3 spans 13 amino acids. The V gene lost 7 bases and the J gene lost 1 base, with 10 bases spanning the gap. CDR3 protein: CASITGSNTEAFF. The CDR3 region has the DNA TGTGCCAGCATCACAGGCTCGAACACTGAAGCTTTCTTT.

This clone was seen more than once but under ten times. The chain uses TRBV27 and TRBJ2-3, with 9 bases matching TRBD2. V trimming: 9 bases; J trimming: 4 bases; junction bases outside the gene matches: 11. The length of the CDR3 is 15 residues. CDR1 MNHEY and CDR2 SMNVEV come from the germline V gene (reference sequence). DNA for the CDR3: TGTGCCAGTCGACCGGCGGGGGGGCCCGCAGATACGCAGTATTTT. As protein: CASRPAGGPADTQYF.

This clone was observed a single time. The rearrangement joins TRBV7-9 to TRBJ1-1; 10 bases agree with TRBD1. Germline values: CDR1 SEHNR, CDR2 FQNEAQ (reference sequence). J was trimmed by 5 bases and V by 2 bases; bases with no gene match: 8. The CDR3 has 16 residues. The DNA of the CDR3 is TGTGCCAGCAGCTTATCGGGACAGGGGTTTAGGACTGAAGCTTTCTTT. Translating it yields CASSLSGQGFRTEAFF. The complete variable domain, with remaining parts taken from reference TRBV7-9 and TRBJ1-1, reads DTGVSQNPRHKITKRGQNVTFRCDPISEHNRLYWYRQTLGQGPEFLTYFQNEAQLEKSRLLSDRFSAERPKGSFSTLEIQRTEQGDSAMYLCASSLSGQGFRTEAFFGQGTRLTVV.

The chain combines TRBV28 with TRBJ1-4; D is unresolved. The CDR3 is 12 amino acids. The germline V and J ends were trimmed by 6 bases and 7 bases, with 9 bases remaining between them. Looked up from germline, CDR1 is MDHEN and CDR2 is SYDVKM. CDR3 DNA: TGTGCCAGCAGCCGGGGTGGTGAAAAACTGTTTTTT. It yields the protein CASSRGGEKLFF.